The 27 T cell receptor beta chains below come from one sample, sequenced in a study of regulatory T cells in long-lasting Graves disease. Regarding time point: newly diagnosed GD, antithyroid drugs for less than 3 months. The TCR library was made from RNA that had been extracted from PBMCs in TRIzol. Arm-PCR with iRepertoire HTBI primers amplified the CDR3 regions for these TCR beta libraries. From the multiplex PCR reads, TCRdb called clonotypes with MiXCR, one entry per CDR3 protein. The sample contains hundreds of thousands of distinct CDR3 sequences, 16% of which appear only once. This same sample was also taken into another study, of T cells in Graves' hyperthyroidism and ophthalmopathy.

The sequences come from peripheral blood mononuclear cells (PBMCs), collected at new diagnosis, from a patient treated with antithyroid drugs. The receptors come from a man aged 35 to 55 with Graves disease.

This clonotype appeared many times. The chain employs TRBV28 and TRBJ1-1; TRBD1 aligns across 8 bases. The length of the CDR3 is 12 residues. Trimming removed 8 bases from V and 4 bases from J; junction bases left unmatched: 3. CDR1 is MDHEN and CDR2 is SYDVKM in the germline V gene. The CDR3 reads CASATGGTEAFF. DNA of the CDR3: TGTGCCAGCGCCACAGGGGGCACTGAAGCTTTCTTT.

There are many counts of this clonotype. The CDR3 bases are TGTGCCAGCAGCTTAGTGGCTAGCGGATCTTACAATGAGCAGTTCTTC. It is translated as CASSLVASGSYNEQFF. The J gene is TRBJ2-1, the V gene TRBV13; TRBD2 agrees at 7 bases. This CDR3 region has 16 residues. Germline V gives CDR1 PRHDT, CDR2 FYEKMQ (reference sequence). J lost 4 bases, V lost 1 base, and 7 bases had no gene match.

The gene calls are TRBV9 and TRBJ1-3, with D unclear. Trimming took 1 base from V and 0 from J, leaving 5 bases between them. Germline V gene lookup returns CDR1 SGDLS and CDR2 YYNGEE. The CDR3 is 14 residues long. The CDR3 DNA sequence: TGTGCCAGCAGCGTAACCAACTCTGGAAACACCATATATTTT. Protein product: CASSVTNSGNTIYF.

V is TRBV24-1 and J is TRBJ2-1; perhaps TRBD2 as D (5 bases). The germline gives CDR1 KGHDR, CDR2 SFDVKD. V lost 4 bases, J lost 4 bases, and 10 bases lay in between. This CDR3 contains 14 residues. This chain's CDR3 is CATSEEGQYNEQFF. The DNA for the CDR3 is TGTGCCACCAGTGAAGAGGGTCAGTACAATGAGCAGTTCTTC.

This clonotype was seen ten or more times. V is TRBV27 and J is TRBJ1-6; 7 bases are shared with TRBD1. The V gene's germline CDR1 is MNHEY and CDR2 SMNVEV (reference sequence). The V gene end was trimmed by 4 bases and the J gene end by 5 bases; junction bases not matched to a gene: 8. This CDR3 spans 16 amino acids. As DNA, the CDR3 is TGTGCCAGCAGTTATGGGGACAGTACCAATAATTCACCCCTCCACTTT. Its translation is CASSYGDSTNNSPLHF.

In its sample, this clonotype was seen a few times. A read error may account for a junction end that differs from germline. This chain links TRBV28 with TRBJ2-5; D is undetermined. Germline V gene sequence: CDR1 MDHEN, CDR2 SYDVKM. The CDR3 spans 12 residues. The CDR3 DNA follows: TGTGCCGGCAGTCTCGGTCGGGAGACCCAGTACTTC. As protein: CAGSLGRETQYF.

The chain links TRBV10-3 to TRBJ2-3; the D gene is possibly TRBD1 (6 bases). V was cut by 6 bases and J by 1 base, with 14 bases left in between. CDR3 length equals 15 residues. The V gene's germline CDR1 is ENHRY and CDR2 SYGVKD. The CDR3 DNA reads as TGTGCCATCAGCCTGGACAGTCTCGGCACAGATACGCAGTATTTT. It is translated as CAISLDSLGTDTQYF.

This clonotype has at least ten counts. The rearrangement joins TRBV2 to TRBJ1-1; 8 nucleotides match TRBD1. The CDR3 runs 15 residues. Germline values: CDR1 SNHLY, CDR2 FYNNEI. The junction had 9 bases not matched to a gene; V was cut back by 5 bases and J by 4 bases. The CDR3 loop reads CASSRGQGRGTEAFF. DNA for the CDR3: TGTGCCAGCAGTAGAGGACAGGGACGAGGCACTGAAGCTTTCTTT.

The chain uses TRBV5-6 and TRBJ1-2, with a possible D match to TRBD1 (6 bases). The germline V and J ends were trimmed by 4 bases and 3 bases, with 19 bases remaining between them. Per the germline V gene, CDR1 is SGHDT and CDR2 is YYEEEE. The CDR3 extends over 16 amino acids. The CDR3 DNA reads TGTGCCAGCAGCAACCGACCACCGGGACATCACTATGGCTACACCTTC. Translated: CASSNRPPGHHYGYTF.

The chain links TRBV5-1 to TRBJ2-5, with D uncertain. Germline V lookup: CDR1 SGHRS, CDR2 YFSETQ. The CDR3 totals 16 residues. V lost 0 bases and J 5 bases, leaving 17 bases between the germline ends. The CDR3 protein is CASSLAPTATEETQYF. The CDR3 coding sequence is TGCGCCAGCAGCTTGGCCCCGACTGCGACGGAGGAGACCCAGTACTTC.

Comments on this clonotype: A much larger clone differs from this one at a single base, so this may be a read error. The chain carries TRBV2 and TRBJ2-7, with D tentatively TRBD1 (5 bases). V was trimmed by 10 bases and J by 5 bases, leaving 15 bases between them. In germline, CDR1 is SNHLY, CDR2 FYNNEI. The CDR3 runs to 12 residues. CDR3: CATRVTSHEQYF. CDR3 nucleotides: TGTGCCACCAGGGTGACCAGTCACGAGCAGTACTTC.

CDR3 sequence (DNA): TGTGCCAGCAGCTTCCGACAGGGGGCTTTCACTGAAGCTTTCTTT. Translation: CASSFRQGAFTEAFF. The genes are TRBV5-8 and TRBJ1-1, with 10 bases that match TRBD1. From germline, CDR1 is SGHTS and CDR2 YDEGEE. The CDR3 is 15 amino acids. Germline trimming cut 2 bases from V and 4 bases from J; bases unmatched to any gene: 5.

This clonotype came up many times. The V gene is TRBV28, the J gene TRBJ2-1; TRBD1 matches at 7 bases. Losses at the gene ends were 5 bases for V and 0 bases for J; bases not matched to a gene: 4. The CDR3 has 15 amino acids. The germline gives CDR1 MDHEN, CDR2 SYDVKM. CDR3 sequence: CASSANRGSYNEQFF. Written as DNA, the CDR3 is TGTGCCAGCAGTGCCAACAGGGGCTCCTACAATGAGCAGTTCTTC.

This chain links TRBV11-1 with TRBJ2-2; possibly TRBD1 or TRBD2 for D (6 bases each). V lost 2 bases to trimming and J lost 2 bases, with 15 bases between them. Germline V gives CDR1 SGHAT, CDR2 FQDESV (reference sequence). CDR3 length equals 17 residues. The CDR3 loop reads CASSLIGGPYNTGELFF. In DNA, the CDR3 is TGTGCCAGCAGCTTAATTGGGGGGCCATATAACACCGGGGAGCTGTTTTTT.

This clonotype was recorded many times. The rearrangement joins TRBV27 to TRBJ2-7, with D possibly TRBD1 on 6 matching bases. This CDR3 has 15 residues. The germline V gene encodes CDR1 MNHEY and CDR2 SMNVEV (reference sequence). The V end was cut by 4 bases, the J end by 0 bases, with 13 bases between. CDR3 nucleotide sequence: TGTGCCAGCAGTTCCTACAGGGTGCCCTCCTACGAGCAGTACTTC. Translation: CASSSYRVPSYEQYF.

This clonotype was observed a handful of times. The rearrangement joins TRBV2 to TRBJ2-2, with 7 bases aligning to TRBD1. The CDR3 is made up of 15 amino acids. V was pared by 6 bases and J by 6 bases, with 10 bases of the junction left unmatched. Germline V gives CDR1 SNHLY, CDR2 FYNNEI. As DNA, the CDR3 is TGTGCCAGCAGATATGGCAGGGGGATTTCCGGGGAGCTGTTTTTT. As protein: CASRYGRGISGELFF. The complete variable domain, with remaining parts taken from reference TRBV2 and TRBJ2-2, reads EPEVTQTPSHQVTQMGQEVILRCVPISNHLYFYWYRQILGQKVEFLVSFYNNEISEKSEIFDDQFSVERPDGSNFTLKIRSTKLEDSAMYFCASRYGRGISGELFFGEGSRLTVL.

This clonotype was counted a few times. The chain has TRBV5-1 and TRBJ2-5; a weak D match, TRBD2 (5 bases). This CDR3 region has 14 residues. In germline, CDR1 is SGHRS, CDR2 YFSETQ. Trimming left V 7 bases short and J 3 bases short, with 16 bases between. The CDR3 here is CASYPSFSEETQYF. The CDR3 DNA is TGCGCCAGCTACCCTAGCTTCTCGGAAGAGACCCAGTACTTC.

Many counts were recorded for this clonotype. The J gene is TRBJ2-7, the V gene TRBV6-9, with D perhaps matching TRBD1 or TRBD2 (5 bases each). There are 14 residues in the CDR3. Germline CDR1 and CDR2: MNHGY and SVAAGI. Trimming took off 3 bases at V and 2 bases at J, with 11 bases between the two ends. The DNA for the CDR3 is TGTGCCAGCAGTTACGGGGCTGAACCCTACGAGCAGTACTTC. It encodes CASSYGAEPYEQYF.

This clonotype has a count of ten or more. The genes are TRBV2 and TRBJ2-7, with 9 bases matching TRBD1. Trimming took 3 bases from V and 4 from J; bases not matched to a gene: 7. Germline-derived CDR1 and CDR2 are SNHLY and FYNNEI. CDR3 length: 15 residues. In DNA form, the CDR3 reads TGTGCCAGCAGTGAGGGGACAGGGAGTCTTTACGAGCAGTACTTC. Encoded protein: CASSEGTGSLYEQYF.

The sample holds many counts of this clonotype. For the CDR3, the DNA is TGTGCCAGCAGTCCCCCTCCGGGACAGAGCACAGATACGCAGTATTTT. It is translated as CASSPPPGQSTDTQYF. The genes are TRBV12-3 or TRBV12-4 and TRBJ2-3, with 7 nucleotides matching TRBD1. J lost 0 bases, V lost 5 bases, and 8 bases had no gene match. CDR3 length: 16 amino acids.

This clonotype occurred many times. This chain connects TRBV9 to TRBJ2-7; a possible D gene is TRBD1 (6 bases). This CDR3 is 15 amino acids long. Trimming left V 4 bases short and J 1 base short, with 15 bases between. CDR1 is SGDLS, CDR2 YYNGEE, per germline. In nucleotides, the CDR3 is TGTGCCAGCAGCCTTGGACAGACCCCATCCTACGAGCAGTACTTC. Amino acids: CASSLGQTPSYEQYF.

The sample holds a few counts of this clonotype. The gene calls are TRBV4-1 and TRBJ1-3, with TRBD1 as a possible D gene (6 bases). Germline CDR1 MGHRA, CDR2 YSYEKL. V was pared by 3 bases and J by 4 bases, with 16 bases between. The CDR3 length is 16 residues. The CDR3 sequence is CASSHPLGARGNTIYF. CDR3 DNA sequence: TGCGCCAGCAGCCATCCTTTGGGGGCTCGGGGAAACACCATATATTTT.

There are a few counts of this clonotype. V and J are TRBV5-1 and TRBJ2-2; TRBD2 aligns across 13 bases. V lost 4 bases and J lost 4; bases outside the gene matches: 7. The germline gives CDR1 SGHRS, CDR2 YFSETQ. This CDR3 has 17 residues. The chain's CDR3 is CASSPTSGGPRTGELFF. The CDR3 nucleotides are TGCGCCAGCAGCCCGACTAGCGGGGGGCCTCGCACCGGGGAGCTGTTTTTT.

This clonotype has at least ten counts. V gene TRBV12-3 or TRBV12-4 combines with J gene TRBJ1-6; weak D call: TRBD1 (6 bases). The CDR3 loop spans 14 amino acids. V lost 1 base to trimming and J lost 9 bases, with 10 bases between them. CDR3 coding DNA: TGTGCCAGCAGTTTAGTGCGCAGGGGTTCACCCCTCCACTTT. Its translation: CASSLVRRGSPLHF.

In this sample, this clonotype turned up many times. The chain recombines TRBV2 with TRBJ2-1; 8 bases line up with TRBD1. Trimming at V came to 8 bases and at J to 4 bases, leaving 10 bases not matched to a gene. Germline V gives CDR1 SNHLY, CDR2 FYNNEI. The CDR3 has 15 amino acids. The CDR3 loop is CASGGPGQAYNEQFF. The DNA of the CDR3 is TGTGCCAGCGGCGGACCGGGACAGGCTTACAATGAGCAGTTCTTC.

This chain links TRBV18 with TRBJ2-2, with unresolved D. The V gene lost 3 bases and the J gene lost 3 bases, with 8 bases spanning the gap. The length of the CDR3 is 14 residues. Germline V lookup: CDR1 KGHSH, CDR2 LQKENI. CDR3 residues: CASSPQRDTGELFF. CDR3 in DNA: TGTGCCAGCTCACCCCAACGGGACACCGGGGAGCTGTTTTTT.

As regards this clonotype: A far larger clone lies a single base away; this is likely a read error. The chain employs TRBV20-1 and TRBJ2-1, with 9 nucleotides matching TRBD1. CDR3 length: 15 amino acids. Per the germline V gene, CDR1 is DFQATT and CDR2 is SNEGSKA (reference sequence). The V gene end was trimmed by 4 bases and the J gene end by 10 bases; junction bases not matched to a gene: 14. The CDR3 DNA reads TGCAGTGCTACTGATACAGGGGGCTTCTCCTACGAGCAGTTCTTC. This encodes CSATDTGGFSYEQFF.